A single sample is the source of the 15 T cell receptor beta chains below, sequenced in a study of shared T cell receptors in the human thymus. Repertoires were generated with immunoSEQ multiplex PCR, while TCRdb's copy carries only in-frame clones and drops some. The sample holds under 850,000 clones, 88% seen once. These same records also appear under a second study, on human thymus T cells.

Sample: thymocytes. These receptor sequences come from a boy under two years old with a congenital heart defect.

The chain couples TRBV29-1 to TRBJ2-7, with 8 bases lining up with TRBD1. Germline V lookup: CDR1 SQVTM, CDR2 ANQGSEA. The CDR3 runs to 12 residues. Trimming at V came to 6 bases and at J to 0 bases, leaving 1 base not matched to a gene. The CDR3 region has the DNA TGCAGCGTGGGACAGGTCTCCTACGAGCAGTACTTC. Protein sequence: CSVGQVSYEQYF.

Remarks on this clone: The sample holds other DNA sequences that translate to the same CDR3. The CDR3 DNA sequence: TGCGCCAGCAGCCAAGGACTAGCGGGAGCAGATACGCAGTATTTT. The encoded protein is CASSQGLAGADTQYF. The V gene is TRBV4-3, the J gene TRBJ2-3, with 12 bases fitting TRBD2. The CDR3 is made up of 15 amino acids. V lost 1 base and J lost 4; bases outside the gene matches: 0. Germline CDR1 reads LGHNA; CDR2 reads YSLEER.

The chain combines TRBV10-1 with TRBJ1-1, with D possibly TRBD1 on 5 matching bases. The CDR3 has 14 amino acids. Trimming left V 4 bases short and J 4 bases short, with 13 bases between. CDR1 and CDR2 from the germline V gene are WNHNN and SYGVQD (reference sequence). The CDR3 spells CASSGGRALTEAFF. CDR3 DNA sequence: TGCGCCAGCAGTGGGGGCAGGGCGCTCACTGAAGCTTTCTTT.

This chain joins TRBV25-1 and TRBJ2-5; 9 bases align to TRBD1. CDR1 and CDR2 (germline): MGHDK, SYGVNS. The CDR3 length is 15 residues. The V and J ends lost 3 bases and 1 base, in that order; junction bases with no gene match: 3. The CDR3 is CASSDGTGPQETQYF. The CDR3 DNA reads as TGTGCCAGCAGTGATGGGACAGGGCCCCAAGAGACCCAGTACTTC.

The chain combines TRBV25-1 with TRBJ2-1, with D tentatively TRBD2 (6 bases). Trimming took off 4 bases at V and 5 bases at J, with 15 bases between the two ends. The CDR3 is 15 residues long. CDR1 and CDR2 (germline): MGHDK, SYGVNS. CDR3 DNA sequence: TGTGCCAGCAGTGCTAACGGGAGCAAAGACAATGAGCAGTTCTTC. Translating it yields CASSANGSKDNEQFF.

The chain links TRBV7-6 to TRBJ2-5; no clear D. The V and J ends lost 2 bases and 7 bases respectively, with 11 bases between them. The germline gives CDR1 SGHVS, CDR2 FNYEAQ. This CDR3 is built from 13 residues. The CDR3 nucleotides read TGTGCCAGCAGCTTAAGGTCGGGTGGGACCCAGTACTTC. The encoded protein is CASSLRSGGTQYF.

The genes are TRBV28 and TRBJ2-2; 7 bases map to TRBD1. CDR3 length: 14 amino acids. CDR1 and CDR2 (germline): MDHEN, SYDVKM. The J segment lost 6 bases and the V segment lost 3 bases, leaving 4 bases of the junction unmatched. The DNA for the CDR3 is TGTGCCAGCAGTTTGAGAGGGGGCGCCGGGGAGCTGTTTTTT. This translates into CASSLRGGAGELFF.

The chain couples TRBV5-1 to TRBJ2-7, with 7 bases aligning to TRBD1. Losses at the gene ends were 2 bases for V and 1 base for J; bases not matched to a gene: 15. Germline-derived CDR1 and CDR2 are SGHRS and YFSETQ. The CDR3 has 18 residues. In nucleotides, the CDR3 is TGCGCCAGCAGCTTAAAGGGGTCTAGGCAGGGGGTTTCCTACGAGCAGTACTTC. This translates into CASSLKGSRQGVSYEQYF.

The chain joins TRBV7-2 to TRBJ2-7; a possible D gene is TRBD2 (6 bases). This CDR3 comprises 14 residues. The V end lost 8 bases, the J end lost 2 bases, and 16 bases lay between the germline ends. Germline CDR1 SGHTA, CDR2 FQGNSA. The CDR3 DNA is TGTGCCAGCCCCAGGGAGGACTTACCCTACGAGCAGTACTTC. Protein sequence: CASPREDLPYEQYF.

This clone showed up just once. The V call is TRBV14, the J call TRBJ2-5; 10 bases agree with TRBD2. V shed 0 bases and J 4 bases; nucleotides not matched to a gene: 11. The CDR3 has 18 amino acids. Germline loops: CDR1 SGHDN, CDR2 FVKESK. CDR3 nucleotides: TGTGCCAGCAGCCAAGATCAGGCGGCTAGCGGGAGCGGAGAGACCCAGTACTTC. Residues: CASSQDQAASGSGETQYF.

The sample holds one count of this clone. J is TRBJ1-2 and V is TRBV2; D call uncertain. V was cut by 6 bases and J by 0 bases, with 14 bases left in between. Germline CDR1 and CDR2: SNHLY and FYNNEI. This CDR3 contains 15 residues. CDR3 DNA sequence: TGTGCCAGCAGGATTTCGGGAGGGACTAACTATGGCTACACCTTC. Protein product: CASRISGGTNYGYTF. Complete variable domain (other parts from reference TRBV2 and TRBJ1-2): EPEVTQTPSHQVTQMGQEVILRCVPISNHLYFYWYRQILGQKVEFLVSFYNNEISEKSEIFDDQFSVERPDGSNFTLKIRSTKLEDSAMYFCASRISGGTNYGYTFGSGTRLTVV.

This chain uses TRBV27 with TRBJ2-7; possible D gene TRBD1, 6 bases. The CDR3 loop spans 13 amino acids. The V gene's germline CDR1 is MNHEY and CDR2 SMNVEV (reference sequence). Trimming removed 5 bases at V and 1 base at J, with 9 bases between. The CDR3 region is CASSEGGSYEQYF. The CDR3 coding sequence is TGTGCCAGCAGTGAAGGGGGTTCCTACGAGCAGTACTTC.

The chain recombines TRBV19 with TRBJ1-5; maybe TRBD1 (5 bases). Between the trimmed V and J ends, which lost 4 bases and 2 bases, there was a span of 18 bases. CDR1 LNHDA and CDR2 SQIVND come from the germline V gene (reference sequence). This CDR3 is built from 17 residues. The CDR3 DNA follows: TGTGCCAGTAGTAACCACAGGTCCCGGGCTGGCAATCAGCCCCAGCATTTT. Translation: CASSNHRSRAGNQPQHF.

The chain joins TRBV10-2 to TRBJ2-3; 9 bases are shared with TRBD2. CDR3 size: 16 residues. V lost 7 bases and J lost 4; bases outside the gene matches: 12. Germline CDR1 is WSHSY and CDR2 is SAAADI. The CDR3 here is CASMGEGGGRADTQYF. CDR3 bases: TGCGCCAGCATGGGGGAGGGAGGCGGGAGGGCAGATACGCAGTATTTT.

The chain carries TRBV19 and TRBJ2-7, with a tentative D call TRBD2 (6 bases). Per the germline V gene, CDR1 is LNHDA and CDR2 is SQIVND (reference sequence). V was pared by 0 bases and J by 5 bases, with 23 bases between. This CDR3 is 18 amino acids long. The CDR3 nucleotides are TGTGCCAGTAGTATAGAGTTCCTAGCGAGTCCTTTCGTGGACGAGCAGTACTTC. Translation: CASSIEFLASPFVDEQYF.